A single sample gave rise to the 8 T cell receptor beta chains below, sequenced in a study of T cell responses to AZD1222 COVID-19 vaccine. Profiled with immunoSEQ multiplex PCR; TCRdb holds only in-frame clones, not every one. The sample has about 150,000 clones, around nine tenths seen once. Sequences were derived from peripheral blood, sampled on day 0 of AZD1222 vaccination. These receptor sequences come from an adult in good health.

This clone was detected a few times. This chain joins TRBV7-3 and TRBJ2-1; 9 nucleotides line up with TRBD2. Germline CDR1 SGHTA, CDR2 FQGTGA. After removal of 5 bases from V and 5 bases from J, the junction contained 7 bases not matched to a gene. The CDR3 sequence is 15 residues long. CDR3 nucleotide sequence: TGTGCCAGCAGCCCCCTAGCGGGGACAAACAATGAGCAGTTCTTC. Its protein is CASSPLAGTNNEQFF.

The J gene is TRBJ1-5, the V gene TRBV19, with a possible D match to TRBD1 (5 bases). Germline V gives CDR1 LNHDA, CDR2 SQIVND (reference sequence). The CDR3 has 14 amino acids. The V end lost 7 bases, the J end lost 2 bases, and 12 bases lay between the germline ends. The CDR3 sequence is CASITRGGNQPQHF. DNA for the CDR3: TGTGCCAGTATCACCCGGGGCGGCAATCAGCCCCAGCATTTT.

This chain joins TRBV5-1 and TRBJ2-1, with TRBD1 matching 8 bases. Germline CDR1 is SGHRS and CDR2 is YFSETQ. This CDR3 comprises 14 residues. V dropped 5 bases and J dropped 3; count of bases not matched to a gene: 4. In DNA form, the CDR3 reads TGCGCCAGCAGACCCGGGACAGGCTACAATGAGCAGTTCTTC. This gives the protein CASRPGTGYNEQFF.

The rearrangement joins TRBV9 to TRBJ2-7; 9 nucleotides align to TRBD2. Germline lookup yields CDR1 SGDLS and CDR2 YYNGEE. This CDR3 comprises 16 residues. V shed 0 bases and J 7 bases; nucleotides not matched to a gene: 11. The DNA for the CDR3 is TGTGCCAGCAGCGTAGGTATTAGCGGGGGCCCCCGGGAGCAGTACTTC. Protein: CASSVGISGGPREQYF.

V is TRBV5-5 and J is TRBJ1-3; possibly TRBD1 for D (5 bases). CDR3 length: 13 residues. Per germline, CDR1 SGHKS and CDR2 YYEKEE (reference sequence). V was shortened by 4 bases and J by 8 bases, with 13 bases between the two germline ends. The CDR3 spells CASSTDLGHTIYF. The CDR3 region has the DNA TGTGCCAGCAGCACTGATCTGGGGCACACCATATATTTT.

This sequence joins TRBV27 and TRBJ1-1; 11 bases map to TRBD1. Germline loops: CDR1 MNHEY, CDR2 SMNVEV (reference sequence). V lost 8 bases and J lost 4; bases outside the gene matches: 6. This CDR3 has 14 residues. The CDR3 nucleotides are TGTGCCAGCGGCCGGGACAGGGGGGGCACTGAAGCTTTCTTT. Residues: CASGRDRGGTEAFF.

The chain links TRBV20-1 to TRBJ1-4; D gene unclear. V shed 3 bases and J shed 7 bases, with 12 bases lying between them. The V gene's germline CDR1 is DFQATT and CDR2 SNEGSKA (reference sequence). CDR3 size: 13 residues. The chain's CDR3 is CSASGGRGEKLFF. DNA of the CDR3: TGCAGTGCTAGTGGAGGGCGAGGTGAAAAACTGTTTTTT.

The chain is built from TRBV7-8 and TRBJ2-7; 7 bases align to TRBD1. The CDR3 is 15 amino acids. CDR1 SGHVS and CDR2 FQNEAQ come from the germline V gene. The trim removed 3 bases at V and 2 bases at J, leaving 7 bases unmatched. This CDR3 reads CASSFGQAGTYEQYF. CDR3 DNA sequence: TGTGCCAGCAGCTTCGGACAGGCCGGGACCTACGAGCAGTACTTC.